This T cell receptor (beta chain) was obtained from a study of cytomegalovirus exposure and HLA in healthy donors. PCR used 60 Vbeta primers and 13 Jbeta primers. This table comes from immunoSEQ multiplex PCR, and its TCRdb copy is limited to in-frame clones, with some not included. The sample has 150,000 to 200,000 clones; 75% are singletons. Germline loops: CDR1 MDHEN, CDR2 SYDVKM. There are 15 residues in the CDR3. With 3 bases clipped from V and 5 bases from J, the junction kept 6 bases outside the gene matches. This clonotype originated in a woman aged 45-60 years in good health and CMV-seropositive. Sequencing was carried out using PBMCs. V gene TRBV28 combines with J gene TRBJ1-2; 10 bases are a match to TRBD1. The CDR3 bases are TGTGCCAGCAGTTTTATCGGGACAGGGGTTTATGGCTACACCTTC. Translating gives CASSFIGTGVYGYTF.